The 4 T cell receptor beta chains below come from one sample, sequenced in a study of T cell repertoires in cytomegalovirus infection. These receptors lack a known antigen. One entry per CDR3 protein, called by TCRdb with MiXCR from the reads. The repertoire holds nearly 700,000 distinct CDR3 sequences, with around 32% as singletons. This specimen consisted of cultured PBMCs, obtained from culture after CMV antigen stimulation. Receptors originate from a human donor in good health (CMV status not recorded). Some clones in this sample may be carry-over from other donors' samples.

The CDR3 protein is CASNPGTSYNSPLHF. The CDR3 bases are TGTGCCAGCAACCCCGGGACAAGCTATAATTCACCCCTCCACTTT. The chain couples TRBV6-5 to TRBJ1-6; D is perhaps TRBD1 (6 bases). The V gene's germline CDR1 is MNHEY and CDR2 SVGAGI. This CDR3 is 15 amino acids long. V was clipped by 7 bases and J by 3 bases, with 13 bases between them.

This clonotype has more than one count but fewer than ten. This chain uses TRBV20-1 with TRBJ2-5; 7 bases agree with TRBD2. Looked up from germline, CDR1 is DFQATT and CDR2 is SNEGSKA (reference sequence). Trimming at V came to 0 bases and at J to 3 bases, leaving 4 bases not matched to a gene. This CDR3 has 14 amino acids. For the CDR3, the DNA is TGCAGTGCTAGAGATCCTAGCGGAGAAGAGACCCAGTACTTC. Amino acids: CSARDPSGEETQYF.

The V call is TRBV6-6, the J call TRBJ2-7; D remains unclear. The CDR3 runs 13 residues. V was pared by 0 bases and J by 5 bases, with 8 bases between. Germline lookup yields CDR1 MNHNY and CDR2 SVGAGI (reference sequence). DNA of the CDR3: TGTGCCAGCAGTTACTCCCCCTGGGACGAGCAGTACTTC. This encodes CASSYSPWDEQYF.

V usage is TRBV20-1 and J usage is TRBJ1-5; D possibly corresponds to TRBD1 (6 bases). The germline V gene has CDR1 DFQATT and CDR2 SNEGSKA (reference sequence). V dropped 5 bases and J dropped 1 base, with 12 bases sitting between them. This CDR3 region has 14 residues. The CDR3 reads CSALPGTSNQPQHF. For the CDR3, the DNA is TGCAGTGCTCTCCCCGGGACAAGCAATCAGCCCCAGCATTTT.